Listed here is a single TCR beta chain. What it binds is not known. One end of the junction is discordant with germline, which a read error may explain. This record comes from a study of glioma-infiltrating T cells. The study's findings and limits: Very few CDR3 sequences were shared between tissue and blood. Gliomas, especially low-grade, showed above-expected tissue-blood divergence; non-neoplastic patients showed below.

The iRepertoire nested amplicon-rescue multiplex PCR amplified TCR alpha and beta CDR3s from RNA. For one-step reverse transcription and amplification, about 90-400 ng of tissue mRNA or PBMC total RNA was used. TCRdb called the multiplex PCR reads again in MiXCR, with one record for every CDR3 protein. This sample carries about 130,000 distinct CDR3 sequences, roughly a quarter of them seen once, and the ten largest clones take about 30%. There are 16 residues in the CDR3. Germline V gene sequence: CDR1 SGHTA, CDR2 FQGNSA. This rearrangement joins TRBV7-2 to TRBJ2-2; D might be TRBD1 (6 bases). Sequenced: glioma tissue, nonneoplastic brain tissue, or PBMCs (not recorded which). The clonotype was recovered from a human donor with low-grade glioma or glioblastoma, undergoing nonglioma brain surgery, or in good health (not recorded which). CDR3 in amino acids: CASSLVGAGVTGELFF. The DNA of the CDR3 is TGTGCTAGCAGCTTAGTTGGGGCAGGGGTCACCGGGGAGCTGTTTTTT.